This T cell receptor beta chain appears in the sequencing data of a study of T cells after yellow fever vaccination. Findings of the study overall: Post-booster repertoires contained most primary-vaccination clones again (approximately 97% CD4, over 70% CD8).

MiXCR, applied by TCRdb to the 5' RACE reads, yields one record per CDR3 protein. Seen here are around 590,000 distinct CDR3 sequences, about 12% observed once, and the top ten hold just under 15%. Note on this clonotype: Its antigen is as yet unknown.

The sequenced sample was PBMCs, obtained on the day of the yellow fever booster vaccination. This receptor was identified in a man younger than 45 who received the YFV17D yellow fever vaccine.

The CDR3 is CSAREQGSYNSPLHF. The CDR3, as DNA: TGCAGTGCTAGAGAACAGGGATCATATAATTCACCCCTCCACTTT. The J gene is TRBJ1-6, the V gene TRBV20-1; D might be TRBD1 (6 bases). Germline V lookup: CDR1 DFQATT, CDR2 SNEGSKA (reference sequence). Trimming stripped 0 bases from V and 4 bases from J, with 10 bases between. This CDR3 is built from 15 residues.